Each of the 18 T cell receptor beta chains below was sequenced from the same sample in a study of blood T cell repertoires in COVID-19 (dated by TCRdb to 2018 to 2021). Library generation was performed with the immunoSEQ multiplex PCR assay. This is the immuneACCESS table as TCRdb keeps it, with only in-frame sequences that have V and J called. A part of the clones is gone; compared with another copy, unresolved V genes explain less than half, and the rest is unexplained. The sample table lists some 120,000 clones, more than 75% of them with a count of one. The top ten clonotypes cover around 20% of the sample. Sequenced input: peripheral blood. Receptors originate from a woman in her 50s who had recovered from COVID-19.

The V gene is TRBV13, the J gene TRBJ1-2; no firm D call. Germline V CDR1 and CDR2: PRHDT, FYEKMQ (reference sequence). The ends were cut back, 0 bases at V and 4 bases at J, with 15 bases in the middle. There are 16 residues in the CDR3. The DNA of the CDR3 is TGTGCCAGCAGCTTAGGCCGGAACCAAGGAGGCTATGGCTACACCTTC. This gives the protein CASSLGRNQGGYGYTF.

The chain links TRBV7-8 to TRBJ2-2; 15 bases map to TRBD2. After removal of 5 bases from V and 5 bases from J, the junction contained 9 bases not matched to a gene. The CDR3 has 18 residues. The germline CDR1 and CDR2 sequences are SGHVS and FQNEAQ. The CDR3, as DNA: TGTGCCAGCAGCCTAAGGACTAGCGGGAGGGCCGGAACCGGGGAGCTGTTTTTT. Its translation: CASSLRTSGRAGTGELFF.

V usage is TRBV5-1 and J usage is TRBJ2-5; D is perhaps TRBD2 (6 bases). This CDR3 has 14 amino acids. Trimming took 4 bases from V and 5 from J, leaving 15 bases between them. In germline, CDR1 is SGHRS, CDR2 YFSETQ. In nucleotides, the CDR3 is TGCGCCAGCAGCGGGGCGGGGTCGGGGGAGACCCAGTACTTC. It is translated as CASSGAGSGETQYF.

This sequence joins TRBV27 and TRBJ2-7; 9 bases align to TRBD1. J lost 3 bases, V lost 5 bases, and 8 bases had no gene match. This CDR3 is 15 amino acids long. Germline V gives CDR1 MNHEY, CDR2 SMNVEV (reference sequence). Here the CDR3 DNA reads TGTGCCAGCAGTCGTCTCCCGGGACAGGGCTACGAGCAGTACTTC. Protein: CASSRLPGQGYEQYF.

This rearrangement joins TRBV20-1 to TRBJ2-1; the D gene is possibly TRBD2 (5 bases). With 3 bases removed from V and 0 bases from J, the gap between germline ends came to 12 bases. The germline V gene has CDR1 DFQATT and CDR2 SNEGSKA (reference sequence). There are 15 residues in the CDR3. CDR3 nucleotide sequence: TGCAGTGCTAGTGGAGGCGCGGCCTCCTACAATGAGCAGTTCTTC. It specifies CSASGGAASYNEQFF.

The chain links TRBV6-6 to TRBJ2-2, with no clear D. From germline, CDR1 is MNHNY and CDR2 SVGAGI (reference sequence). The CDR3 consists of 16 residues. V was pared by 2 bases and J by 1 base, with 11 bases between. The CDR3 sequence: CASSYDSPRNTGELFF. CDR3 DNA sequence: TGTGCCAGCAGTTACGATAGTCCCCGGAACACCGGGGAGCTGTTTTTT.

The table lists this clone with a few counts. The chain uses TRBV29-1 and TRBJ1-1; 7 nucleotides align to TRBD1. Germline V gives CDR1 SQVTM, CDR2 ANQGSEA. With 0 bases clipped from V and 0 bases from J, the junction kept 10 bases outside the gene matches. This CDR3 is built from 17 residues. CDR3 amino acids: CSVEDLARGTMNTEAFF. The CDR3 DNA is TGCAGCGTTGAAGATCTTGCCAGGGGGACAATGAACACTGAAGCTTTCTTT. The variable domain in full, with the rest retrieved from reference TRBV29-1 and TRBJ1-1, is SAVISQKPSRDICQRGTSLTIQCQVDSQVTMMFWYRQQPGQSLTLIATANQGSEATYESGFVIDKFPISRPNLTFSTLTVSNMSPEDSSIYLCSVEDLARGTMNTEAFFGQGTRLTVV.

V is TRBV29-1 and J is TRBJ2-7, with TRBD2 matching over 9 bases. Germline V gives CDR1 SQVTM, CDR2 ANQGSEA. The CDR3 runs to 14 residues. V dropped 6 bases and J dropped 3; count of bases not matched to a gene: 9. The CDR3 spells CSVSYKAGGYEQYF. CDR3 coding DNA: TGCAGCGTCTCCTACAAAGCGGGAGGCTACGAGCAGTACTTC.

V gene TRBV23-1 combines with J gene TRBJ1-1; TRBD1 matches 11 bases. TRBV23-1 carries the ORF label, with uncertain function. The CDR3 length is 17 residues. V trimming: 1 base; J trimming: 5 bases; junction bases outside the gene matches: 9. Here the CDR3 reads CASSQYRDRGAWTEAFF. Written as DNA, the CDR3 is TGCGCCAGCAGTCAATACCGGGACAGGGGGGCTTGGACTGAAGCTTTCTTT.

This chain connects TRBV5-1 to TRBJ1-1; D remains ambiguous. Germline values: CDR1 SGHRS, CDR2 YFSETQ. The CDR3 consists of 13 residues. V lost 5 bases and J lost 0, with 8 bases in between. CDR3 coding DNA: TGCGCCAGCAGAGCTAGTGTGAACACTGAAGCTTTCTTT. It is translated as CASRASVNTEAFF.

The rearrangement uses TRBV5-1 and TRBJ1-1; the D gene is possibly TRBD1 (6 bases). Per germline, CDR1 SGHRS and CDR2 YFSETQ. This CDR3 spans 15 amino acids. V lost 3 bases to trimming and J lost 2 bases, with 14 bases between them. As DNA, the CDR3 is TGCGCCAGCAGCTCCCTCGGACAGTCCAACACTGAAGCTTTCTTT. Translating gives CASSSLGQSNTEAFF.

V gene TRBV5-1 combines with J gene TRBJ2-2; 7 nucleotides line up with TRBD1. Germline assignment: CDR1 SGHRS and CDR2 YFSETQ. The V segment lost 4 bases and the J segment 4 bases; nucleotides outside the gene matches: 4. The CDR3 has 14 residues. The CDR3 DNA sequence: TGCGCCAGCAGCCCGGGACAGCCCACCGGGGAGCTGTTTTTT. Translating it yields CASSPGQPTGELFF.

This rearrangement joins TRBV27 to TRBJ1-2; no clear D gene. The CDR3 covers 15 residues. V was shortened by 0 bases and J by 4 bases, with 12 bases between the two germline ends. Germline V gives CDR1 MNHEY, CDR2 SMNVEV (reference sequence). The chain's CDR3 is CASSLSSGRIYGYTF. The CDR3 coding sequence is TGTGCCAGCAGTTTATCGAGCGGGCGGATCTATGGCTACACCTTC.

This chain joins TRBV15 and TRBJ1-5, with unresolved D. CDR1 and CDR2 from the germline V gene are LNHNV and YYDKDF (reference sequence). The V end was cut by 0 bases, the J end by 0 bases, with 6 bases between. The CDR3 has 15 amino acids. The CDR3 reads CATSRDYFSNQPQHF. CDR3 coding DNA: TGTGCCACCAGCAGAGACTACTTTAGCAATCAGCCCCAGCATTTT.

This clone was detected a few times. The chain carries TRBV11-2 and TRBJ1-1; D is ambiguous. The germline CDR1 and CDR2 sequences are SGHAT and FQNNGV. V lost 0 bases to trimming and J lost 1 base, with 3 bases between them. The CDR3 sequence is 13 residues long. As DNA, the CDR3 is TGTGCCAGCAGCTTAGACAGGAACACTGAAGCTTTCTTT. Translated: CASSLDRNTEAFF.

This clone was detected only a few times. This chain links TRBV13 with TRBJ1-6, with D perhaps matching TRBD1 (5 bases). Trimming cost V 0 bases and J 10 bases, with 7 bases left between them. Germline V lookup: CDR1 PRHDT, CDR2 FYEKMQ (reference sequence). CDR3 length: 13 amino acids. CDR3 nucleotides: TGTGCCAGCAGCTTAGGCCAGGGATCACCCCTCCACTTT. It encodes CASSLGQGSPLHF. Looking up the rest from reference TRBV13 and TRBJ1-6 gives the full variable domain: AAGVIQSPRHLIKEKRETATLKCYPIPRHDTVYWYQQGPGQDPQFLISFYEKMQSDKGSIPDRFSAQQFSDYHSELNMSSLELGDSALYFCASSLGQGSPLHFGNGTRLTVT.

J is TRBJ1-2 and V is TRBV4-3, with 9 bases matching TRBD1. Germline lookup yields CDR1 LGHNA and CDR2 YSLEER. V shed 8 bases, J shed 3 bases, and the junction held 4 bases outside the gene matches. The CDR3 covers 13 residues. The CDR3 bases are TGCGCCAGCCGGGACAGGGCTGACTATGGCTACACCTTC. Protein product: CASRDRADYGYTF.

The chain uses TRBV6-5 and TRBJ1-3, with D possibly TRBD1 on 5 matching bases. The CDR3 consists of 14 residues. The ends were cut back, 6 bases at V and 4 bases at J, with 13 bases in the middle. Germline values: CDR1 MNHEY, CDR2 SVGAGI. The CDR3 coding sequence is TGTGCCAGCAGCCCGGGGGGGACCGGAAACACCATATATTTT. Translated, it gives CASSPGGTGNTIYF.